The T cell receptor beta chain described here comes from a study of blood T cell repertoires in COVID-19. Study information: COVID-19 samples collected from the United States, Italy and Spain covered acute and convalescent phases.

Original processing methods: Reference gene primer amplification gave estimated nucleated cell counts. Produced via immunoSEQ multiplex PCR; TCRdb's table is partial and in-frame only. That table is the source of V, J and clone size, and D and trimming were worked out from the DNA. The sample lists fewer than 150,000 clones, 90% occurring once. This clone was counted only a few times. The sequence derives from a woman in her fifties or sixties with COVID-19, enrolled during active disease. Sequencing used peripheral blood.

The CDR3 DNA follows: TGCGCCAGCAGCACGGACAGTTGGGAAAAACTGTTTTTT. Protein sequence: CASSTDSWEKLFF. The chain uses TRBV5-1 and TRBJ1-4, with D maybe TRBD1 (6 bases). Germline V gene data show CDR1 as SGHRS and CDR2 as YFSETQ. Trimming stripped 4 bases from V and 8 bases from J, with 12 bases between. CDR3 length: 13 amino acids.